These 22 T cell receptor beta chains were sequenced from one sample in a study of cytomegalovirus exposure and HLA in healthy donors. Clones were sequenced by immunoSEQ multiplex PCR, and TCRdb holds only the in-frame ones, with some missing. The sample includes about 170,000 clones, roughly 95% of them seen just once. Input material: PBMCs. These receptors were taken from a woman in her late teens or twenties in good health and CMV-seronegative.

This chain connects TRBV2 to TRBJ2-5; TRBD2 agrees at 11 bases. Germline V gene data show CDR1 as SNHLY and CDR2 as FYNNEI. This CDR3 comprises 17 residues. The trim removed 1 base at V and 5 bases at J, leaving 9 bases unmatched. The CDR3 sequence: CASSEGILAGGFETQYF. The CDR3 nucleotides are TGTGCCAGCAGTGAAGGGATATTAGCGGGGGGGTTTGAGACCCAGTACTTC.

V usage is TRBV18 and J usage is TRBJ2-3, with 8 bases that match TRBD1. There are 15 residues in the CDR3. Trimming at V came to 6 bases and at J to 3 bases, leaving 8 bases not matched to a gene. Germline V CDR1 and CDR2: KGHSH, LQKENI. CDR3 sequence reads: CASSQGALVTDTQYF. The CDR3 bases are TGTGCCAGCTCCCAGGGGGCATTGGTTACAGATACGCAGTATTTT.

The CDR3 DNA follows: TGTGCCAGCAGCCAGGGGGGGGCGGACGACGAGCAGTACTTC. Protein sequence: CASSQGGADDEQYF. The rearrangement joins TRBV4-2 to TRBJ2-7, with a weak D call TRBD2 (7 bases). This CDR3 spans 14 amino acids. Trimming removed 3 bases from V and 5 bases from J, with 14 bases in between. Germline-derived CDR1 and CDR2 are LGHNA and YNFKEQ.

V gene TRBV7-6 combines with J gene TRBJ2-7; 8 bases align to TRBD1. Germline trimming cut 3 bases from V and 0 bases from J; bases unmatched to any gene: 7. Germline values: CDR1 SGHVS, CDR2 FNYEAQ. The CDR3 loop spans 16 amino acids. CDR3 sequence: CASSFRQGSSSYEQYF. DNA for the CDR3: TGTGCCAGCAGCTTCCGACAGGGGTCGAGCTCCTACGAGCAGTACTTC.

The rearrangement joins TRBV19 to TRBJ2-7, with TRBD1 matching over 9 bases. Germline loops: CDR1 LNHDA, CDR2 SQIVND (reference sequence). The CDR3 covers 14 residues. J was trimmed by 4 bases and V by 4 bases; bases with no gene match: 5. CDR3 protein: CASSSGTGLYEQYF. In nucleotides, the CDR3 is TGTGCCAGTAGTAGCGGGACAGGGTTGTACGAGCAGTACTTC.

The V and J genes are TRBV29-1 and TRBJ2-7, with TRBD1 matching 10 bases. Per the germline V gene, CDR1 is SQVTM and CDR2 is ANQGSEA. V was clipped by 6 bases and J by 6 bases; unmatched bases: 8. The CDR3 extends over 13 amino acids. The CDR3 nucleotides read TGCAGCGTAGGTAGGACAGGGGGAGGCGAGCAGTACTTC. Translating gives CSVGRTGGGEQYF.

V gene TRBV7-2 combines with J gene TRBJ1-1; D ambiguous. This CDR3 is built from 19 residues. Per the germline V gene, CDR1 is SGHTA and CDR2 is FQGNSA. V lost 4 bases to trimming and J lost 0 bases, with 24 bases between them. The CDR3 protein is CASSSPGEVGIMVNTEAFF. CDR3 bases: TGTGCCAGCAGCTCACCCGGGGAAGTGGGTATCATGGTGAACACTGAAGCTTTCTTT.

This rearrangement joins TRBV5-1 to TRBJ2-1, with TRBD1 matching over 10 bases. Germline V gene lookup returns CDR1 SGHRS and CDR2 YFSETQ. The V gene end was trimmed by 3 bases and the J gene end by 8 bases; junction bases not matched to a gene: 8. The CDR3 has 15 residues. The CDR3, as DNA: TGCGCCAGCAGCTCACGGACAGGGGGTGAATATGAGCAGTTCTTC. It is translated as CASSSRTGGEYEQFF.

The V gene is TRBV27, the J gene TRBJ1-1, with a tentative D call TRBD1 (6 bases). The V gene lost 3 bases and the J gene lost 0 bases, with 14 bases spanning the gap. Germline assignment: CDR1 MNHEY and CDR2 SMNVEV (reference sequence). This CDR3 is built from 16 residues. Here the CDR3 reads CASSFSSTGMNTEAFF. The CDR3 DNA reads TGTGCCAGCAGTTTTTCGTCTACAGGGATGAACACTGAAGCTTTCTTT.

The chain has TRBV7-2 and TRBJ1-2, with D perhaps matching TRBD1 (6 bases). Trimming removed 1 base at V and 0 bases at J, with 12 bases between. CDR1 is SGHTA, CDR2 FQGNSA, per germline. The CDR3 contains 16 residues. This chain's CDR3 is CASSLVGAPPNYGYTF. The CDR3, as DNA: TGTGCCAGCAGCTTAGTGGGGGCCCCTCCTAACTATGGCTACACCTTC.

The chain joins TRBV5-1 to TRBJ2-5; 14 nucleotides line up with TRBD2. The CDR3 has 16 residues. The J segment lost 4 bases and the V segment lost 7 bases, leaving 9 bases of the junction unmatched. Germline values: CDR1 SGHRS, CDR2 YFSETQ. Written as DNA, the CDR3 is TGCGCCAGCGCGACTAGCGGGGGGGTCCTGGGAGAGACCCAGTACTTC. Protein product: CASATSGGVLGETQYF.

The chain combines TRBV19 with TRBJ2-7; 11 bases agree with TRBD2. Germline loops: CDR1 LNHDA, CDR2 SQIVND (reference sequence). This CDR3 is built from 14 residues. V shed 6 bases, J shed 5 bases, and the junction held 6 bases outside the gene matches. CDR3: CASRTSGEFDEQYF. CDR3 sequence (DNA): TGTGCCAGTAGGACTAGCGGGGAATTCGACGAGCAGTACTTC.

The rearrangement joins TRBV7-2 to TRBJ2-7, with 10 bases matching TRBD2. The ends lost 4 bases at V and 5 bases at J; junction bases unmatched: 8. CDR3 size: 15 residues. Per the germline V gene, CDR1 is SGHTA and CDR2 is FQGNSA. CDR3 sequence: CASSYGPSGGNEQYF. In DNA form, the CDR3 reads TGTGCCAGCAGCTACGGGCCTAGCGGGGGAAACGAGCAGTACTTC.

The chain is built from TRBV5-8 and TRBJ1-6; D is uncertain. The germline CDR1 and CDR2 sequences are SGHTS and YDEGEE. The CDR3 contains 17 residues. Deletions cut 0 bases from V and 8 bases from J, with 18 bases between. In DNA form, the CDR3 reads TGTGCCAGCAGCTTGGTGCTGCGGCAGCCCCCCGATTCACCCCTCCACTTT. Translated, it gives CASSLVLRQPPDSPLHF.

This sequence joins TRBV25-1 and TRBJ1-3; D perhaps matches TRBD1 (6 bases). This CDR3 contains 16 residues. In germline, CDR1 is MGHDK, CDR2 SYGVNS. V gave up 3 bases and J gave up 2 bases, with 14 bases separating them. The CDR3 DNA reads TGTGCCAGCAGTGACTTCCAGGGGTTAGCTGGAAACACCATATATTTT. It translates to CASSDFQGLAGNTIYF.

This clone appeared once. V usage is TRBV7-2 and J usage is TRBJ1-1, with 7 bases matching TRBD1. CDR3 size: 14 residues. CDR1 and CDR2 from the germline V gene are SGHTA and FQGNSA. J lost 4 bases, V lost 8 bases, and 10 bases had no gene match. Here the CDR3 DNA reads TGTGCCAGCGCCTCGGCAGGGGGTATCACTGAAGCTTTCTTT. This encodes CASASAGGITEAFF. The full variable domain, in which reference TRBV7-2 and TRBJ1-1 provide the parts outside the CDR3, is GAGVSQSPSNKVTEKGKDVELRCDPISGHTALYWYRQSLGQGLEFLIYFQGNSAPDKSGLPSDRFSAERTGGSVSTLTIQRTQQEDSAVYLCASASAGGITEAFFGQGTRLTVV.

The CDR3, as DNA: TGCAGCGGAGAGGACAGGTTGGGTTGGGGAGCTTTCTTT. The encoded protein is CSGEDRLGWGAFF. The V call is TRBV29-1, the J call TRBJ1-1; 7 bases match TRBD1. Trimming removed 7 bases from V and 10 bases from J; junction bases left unmatched: 15. Germline V CDR1 and CDR2: SQVTM, ANQGSEA. This CDR3 is 13 amino acids long.

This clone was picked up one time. The CDR3 nucleotides are TGTGCCAGCAGTGAAAGAAGACCGACAGGGATGAGTGGCTACACCTTC. Protein product: CASSERRPTGMSGYTF. The gene calls are TRBV6-1 and TRBJ1-2; TRBD1 agrees at 7 bases. V lost 2 bases to trimming and J lost 7 bases; unmatched junction nucleotides: 13. The CDR3 has 16 amino acids. Germline V gene sequence: CDR1 MNHNS, CDR2 SASEGT.

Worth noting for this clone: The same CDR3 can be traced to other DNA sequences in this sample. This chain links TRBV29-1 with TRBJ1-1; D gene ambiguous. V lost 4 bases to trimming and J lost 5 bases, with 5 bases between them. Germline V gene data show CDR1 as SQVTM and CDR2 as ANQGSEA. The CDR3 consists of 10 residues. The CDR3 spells CSVVRTEAFF. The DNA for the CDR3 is TGCAGCGTTGTTCGGACTGAAGCTTTCTTT. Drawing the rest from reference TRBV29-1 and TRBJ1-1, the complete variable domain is SAVISQKPSRDICQRGTSLTIQCQVDSQVTMMFWYRQQPGQSLTLIATANQGSEATYESGFVIDKFPISRPNLTFSTLTVSNMSPEDSSIYLCSVVRTEAFFGQGTRLTVV.

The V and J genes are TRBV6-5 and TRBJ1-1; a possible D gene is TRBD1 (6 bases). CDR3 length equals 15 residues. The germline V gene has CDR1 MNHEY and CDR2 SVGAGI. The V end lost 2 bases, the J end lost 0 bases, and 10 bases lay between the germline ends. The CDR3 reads CASSYNGGLNTEAFF. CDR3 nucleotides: TGTGCCAGCAGTTACAATGGGGGCTTGAACACTGAAGCTTTCTTT.

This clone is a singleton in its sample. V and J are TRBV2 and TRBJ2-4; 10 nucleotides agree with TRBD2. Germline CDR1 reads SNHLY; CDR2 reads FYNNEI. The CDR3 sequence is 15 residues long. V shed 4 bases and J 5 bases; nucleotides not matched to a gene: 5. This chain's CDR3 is CASSALAGNQNIQYF. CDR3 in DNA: TGTGCCAGCAGTGCACTAGCGGGGAACCAAAACATTCAGTACTTC.

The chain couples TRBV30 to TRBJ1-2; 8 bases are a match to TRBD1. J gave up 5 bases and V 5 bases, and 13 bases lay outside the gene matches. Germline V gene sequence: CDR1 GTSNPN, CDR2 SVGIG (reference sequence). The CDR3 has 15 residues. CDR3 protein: CAWRRTGTGLYGYTF. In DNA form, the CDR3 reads TGTGCCTGGCGCCGTACCGGGACAGGCCTATATGGCTACACCTTC.